The 14 T cell receptor beta chains reported below all come from one sample, sequenced in a study of T cells after yellow fever vaccination. TCRdb recomputed calls from the 5' RACE reads with MiXCR, one row per CDR3 protein. The table includes roughly 400,000 distinct CDR3 sequences, around 20% detected once. The sample in question was PBMCs, obtained before the yellow fever booster vaccination. The origin of the receptors is a young man who received the YFV17D yellow fever vaccine.

This clonotype turned up a few times. The J gene is TRBJ1-5, the V gene TRBV19; D uncertain. V was shortened by 2 bases and J by 3 bases, with 14 bases between the two germline ends. Germline lookup yields CDR1 LNHDA and CDR2 SQIVND (reference sequence). The CDR3 loop spans 16 amino acids. For the CDR3, the DNA is TGTGCCAGTAGTATAATGCACAGCCAGATCAATCAGCCCCAGCATTTT. Translating gives CASSIMHSQINQPQHF. Variable domain in full (rest from reference TRBV19 and TRBJ1-5): DGGITQSPKYLFRKEGQNVTLSCEQNLNHDAMYWYRQDPGQGLRLIYYSQIVNDFQKGDIAEGYSVSREKKESFPLTVTSAQKNPTAFYLCASSIMHSQINQPQHFGDGTRLSIL.

This clonotype was recorded only once. V and J are TRBV6-6 and TRBJ2-5, with 8 bases aligning to TRBD2. Germline CDR1 and CDR2: MNHNY and SVGAGI (reference sequence). The length of the CDR3 is 14 residues. V was clipped by 8 bases and J by 4 bases; unmatched bases: 9. The CDR3 region is CASRPPGTRETQYF. The DNA for the CDR3 is TGTGCCAGCCGCCCCCCCGGGACTAGAGAGACCCAGTACTTC.

This clonotype has a count of ten or more. CDR3 residues: CASSQDPVGAPQETQYF. In DNA, the CDR3 is TGTGCCAGCAGCCAAGACCCGGTGGGAGCGCCCCAAGAGACCCAGTACTTC. The rearrangement uses TRBV4-2 and TRBJ2-5; D is possibly TRBD2 (5 bases). Germline CDR1 and CDR2: LGHNA and YNFKEQ. The CDR3 is 17 amino acids. The V and J ends lost 0 bases and 1 base respectively, with 15 bases between them.

This clonotype turned up a few times. V is TRBV7-2 and J is TRBJ2-1, with 8 bases identical to TRBD2. The CDR3 consists of 15 residues. Trimming took 3 bases from V and 9 from J; bases not matched to a gene: 10. Germline V lookup: CDR1 SGHTA, CDR2 FQGNSA. Here the CDR3 reads CASSLGNGGAFEQFF. The CDR3 DNA reads TGTGCCAGCAGCTTGGGTAACGGGGGGGCCTTTGAGCAGTTCTTC.

This clonotype is a singleton in its sample. The rearrangement uses TRBV11-2 and TRBJ1-6, with unresolved D. Trimming removed 5 bases from V and 11 bases from J, with 10 bases in between. Germline CDR1 and CDR2: SGHAT and FQNNGV. The CDR3 spans 12 residues. CDR3 sequence: CASSGDTAPLHF. The CDR3, as DNA: TGTGCCAGCAGCGGAGATACGGCACCCCTCCACTTT.

The chain joins TRBV6-5 to TRBJ1-2; 11 nucleotides match TRBD1. V lost 3 bases to trimming and J lost 7 bases; unmatched junction nucleotides: 7. The CDR3 extends over 15 amino acids. Germline V gene sequence: CDR1 MNHEY, CDR2 SVGAGI. CDR3 amino acids: CASSYGQGAQGGYTF. CDR3 coding DNA: TGTGCCAGCAGTTATGGACAGGGGGCGCAGGGTGGCTACACCTTC.

The chain is built from TRBV27 and TRBJ1-2; 7 bases map to TRBD1. V was clipped by 4 bases and J by 6 bases; unmatched bases: 14. CDR1 is MNHEY and CDR2 is SMNVEV in the germline V gene (reference sequence). The CDR3 runs 16 residues. CDR3 in amino acids: CASSSFKTGTADGYTF. The CDR3 DNA reads TGTGCCAGCAGTTCCTTCAAGACAGGGACGGCGGATGGCTACACCTTC.

V gene TRBV7-8 combines with J gene TRBJ2-1; 7 bases agree with TRBD1. J lost 1 base, V lost 5 bases, and 8 bases had no gene match. Germline loops: CDR1 SGHVS, CDR2 FQNEAQ. CDR3 length: 16 amino acids. CDR3 sequence (DNA): TGTGCCAGCAGCGAAACAACAGGGGAGTCCTACAATGAGCAGTTCTTC. The encoded protein is CASSETTGESYNEQFF.

This clonotype was seen a few times. V usage is TRBV25-1 and J usage is TRBJ2-2, with 9 bases lining up with TRBD1. This CDR3 comprises 14 residues. CDR1 MGHDK and CDR2 SYGVNS come from the germline V gene. V was pared by 1 base and J by 7 bases, with 1 base of the junction left unmatched. In nucleotides, the CDR3 is TGTGCCAGCAGTGAATGGACAGGGGTCGGGGAGCTGTTTTTT. It translates to CASSEWTGVGELFF.

This clonotype showed up just a few times. J is TRBJ2-2 and V is TRBV21-1; the D segment call TRBD1 is taken from the table without a DNA check. TRBV21-1 constitutes a pseudogene. CDR3 length: 20 residues. The CDR3 DNA reads TGTGCCAGCAGCAAAGAAGTGGTGTTTTTTAGGGGGACGAACACCGGGGAGCTGTTTTTT. This translates into CASSKEVVFFRGTNTGELFF.

In its sample, this clonotype was seen many times. The rearrangement uses TRBV20-1 and TRBJ2-1; 7 bases map to TRBD1. The length of the CDR3 is 13 residues. Germline assignment: CDR1 DFQATT and CDR2 SNEGSKA (reference sequence). Unmatched junction bases numbered 3, after V lost 4 bases and J lost 3 bases. DNA for the CDR3: TGCAGTGCTACTCGGACAGGCTACAATGAGCAGTTCTTC. This gives the protein CSATRTGYNEQFF.

V and J are TRBV28 and TRBJ1-5; D not certain. V was pared by 6 bases and J by 5 bases, with 11 bases between. In germline, CDR1 is MDHEN, CDR2 SYDVKM. The CDR3 contains 13 residues. CDR3 nucleotide sequence: TGTGCCAGCAGGACGTACATAGATCAGCCCCAGCATTTT. Translated, it gives CASRTYIDQPQHF. The variable domain in full, with the rest retrieved from reference TRBV28 and TRBJ1-5, is DVKVTQSSRYLVKRTGEKVFLECVQDMDHENMFWYRQDPGLGLRLIYFSYDVKMKEKGDIPEGYSVSREKKERFSLILESASTNQTSMYLCASRTYIDQPQHFGDGTRLSIL.

The chain employs TRBV6-2 or TRBV6-3 and TRBJ1-5; 7 bases map to TRBD1. The trim removed 7 bases at V and 5 bases at J, leaving 8 bases unmatched. Germline values: CDR1 MNHEY, CDR2 SVGEGT. This CDR3 comprises 14 residues. CDR3 nucleotides: TGTGCCAGCACTCCCCGACAGGGCGATCAGCCCCAGCATTTT. It encodes CASTPRQGDQPQHF.

V usage is TRBV20-1 and J usage is TRBJ1-5; 7 bases fit TRBD1. Germline V CDR1 and CDR2: DFQATT, SNEGSKA (reference sequence). V was pared by 0 bases and J by 6 bases, with 8 bases of the junction left unmatched. This CDR3 is built from 15 residues. This CDR3 reads CSARDPTGWAQPQHF. In nucleotides, the CDR3 is TGCAGTGCTAGAGATCCGACAGGGTGGGCTCAGCCCCAGCATTTT.